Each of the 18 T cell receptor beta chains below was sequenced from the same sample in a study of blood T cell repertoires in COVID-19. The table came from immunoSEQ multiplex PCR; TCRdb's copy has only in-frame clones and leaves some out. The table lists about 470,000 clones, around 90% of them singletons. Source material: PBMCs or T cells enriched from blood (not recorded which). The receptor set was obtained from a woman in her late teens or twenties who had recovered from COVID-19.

DNA of the CDR3: TGTGCCAGCAGTGTTACTGACACAGATACGCAGTATTTT. This translates into CASSVTDTDTQYF. This sequence joins TRBV27 and TRBJ2-3, with D unresolved. The germline V and J ends were trimmed by 5 bases and 2 bases, with 8 bases remaining between them. The CDR3 loop spans 13 amino acids. Germline CDR1 and CDR2: MNHEY and SMNVEV (reference sequence).

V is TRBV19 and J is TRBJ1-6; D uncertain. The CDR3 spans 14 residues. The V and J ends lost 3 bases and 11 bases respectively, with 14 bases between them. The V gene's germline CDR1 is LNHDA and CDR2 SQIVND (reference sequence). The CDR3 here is CASSMWRSRTPLHF. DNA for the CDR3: TGTGCCAGTAGTATGTGGCGGTCCAGAACACCCCTCCACTTT.

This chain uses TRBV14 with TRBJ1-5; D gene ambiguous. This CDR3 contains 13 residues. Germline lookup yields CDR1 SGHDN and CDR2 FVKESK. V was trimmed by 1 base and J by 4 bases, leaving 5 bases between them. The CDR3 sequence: CASSQALNQPQHF. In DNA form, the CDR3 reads TGTGCCAGCAGCCAAGCTTTAAATCAGCCCCAGCATTTT. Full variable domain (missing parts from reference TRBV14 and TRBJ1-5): EAGVTQFPSHSVIEKGQTVTLRCDPISGHDNLYWYRRVMGKEIKFLLHFVKESKQDESGMPNNRFLAERTGGTYSTLKVQPAELEDSGVYFCASSQALNQPQHFGDGTRLSIL.

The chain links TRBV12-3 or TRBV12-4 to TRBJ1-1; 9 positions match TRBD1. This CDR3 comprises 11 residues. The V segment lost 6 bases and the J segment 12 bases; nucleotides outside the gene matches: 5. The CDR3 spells CASSPGQGPFF. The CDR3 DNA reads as TGTGCCAGCAGCCCCGGACAGGGGCCTTTCTTT.

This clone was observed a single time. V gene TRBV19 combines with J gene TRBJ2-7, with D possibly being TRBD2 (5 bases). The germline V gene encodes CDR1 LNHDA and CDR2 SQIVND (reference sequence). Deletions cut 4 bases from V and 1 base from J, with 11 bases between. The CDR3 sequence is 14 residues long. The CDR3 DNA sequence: TGTGCCAGTAGTACACGGGAATGGTCCTACGAGCAGTACTTC. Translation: CASSTREWSYEQYF.

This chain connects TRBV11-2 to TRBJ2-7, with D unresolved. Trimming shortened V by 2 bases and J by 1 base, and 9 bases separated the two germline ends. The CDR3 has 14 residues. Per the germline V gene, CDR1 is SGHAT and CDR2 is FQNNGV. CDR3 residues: CASSLIPGSYEQYF. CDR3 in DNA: TGTGCCAGCAGCTTAATCCCAGGTTCCTACGAGCAGTACTTC.

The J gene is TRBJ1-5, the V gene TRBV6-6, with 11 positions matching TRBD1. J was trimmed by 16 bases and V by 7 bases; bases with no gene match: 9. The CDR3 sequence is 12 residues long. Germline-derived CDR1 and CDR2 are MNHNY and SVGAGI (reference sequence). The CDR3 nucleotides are TGTGCCAGCACCTTGGACAGGGGGCTCAGACATTTT. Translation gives CASTLDRGLRHF.

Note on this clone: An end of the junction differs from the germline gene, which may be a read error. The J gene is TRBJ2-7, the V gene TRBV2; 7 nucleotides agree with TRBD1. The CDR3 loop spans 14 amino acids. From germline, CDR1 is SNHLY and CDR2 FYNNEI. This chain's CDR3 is CASSESQGRLNWNF. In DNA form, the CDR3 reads TGTGCCAGCAGTGAATCACAGGGGCGGTTGAATTGGAACTTC.

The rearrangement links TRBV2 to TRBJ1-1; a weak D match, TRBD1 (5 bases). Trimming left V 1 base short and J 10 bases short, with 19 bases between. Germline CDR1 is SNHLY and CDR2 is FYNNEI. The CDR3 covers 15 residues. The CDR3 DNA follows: TGTGCCAGCAGTGAAGGCCCCCGGGACGGGGGGGGAGCTTTCTTT. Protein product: CASSEGPRDGGGAFF.

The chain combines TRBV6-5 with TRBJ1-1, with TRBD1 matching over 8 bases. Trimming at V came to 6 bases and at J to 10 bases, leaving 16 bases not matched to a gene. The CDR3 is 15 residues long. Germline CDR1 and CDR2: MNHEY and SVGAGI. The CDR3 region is CASRDSRQGNIIAFF. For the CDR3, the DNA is TGTGCCAGCAGGGACTCGAGACAGGGGAATATTATAGCTTTCTTT.

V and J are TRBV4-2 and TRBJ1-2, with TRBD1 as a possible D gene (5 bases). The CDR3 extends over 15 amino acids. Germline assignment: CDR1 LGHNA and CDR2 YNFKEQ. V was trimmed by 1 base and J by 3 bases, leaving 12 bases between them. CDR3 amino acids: CASSQGPGADYGYTF. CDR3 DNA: TGTGCCAGCAGCCAAGGCCCTGGGGCGGACTATGGCTACACCTTC.

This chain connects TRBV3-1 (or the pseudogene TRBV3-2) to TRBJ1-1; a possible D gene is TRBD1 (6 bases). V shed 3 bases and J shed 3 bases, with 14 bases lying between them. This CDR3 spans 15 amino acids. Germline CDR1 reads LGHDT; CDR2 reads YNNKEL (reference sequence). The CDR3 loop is CASSHLRDIDTEAFF. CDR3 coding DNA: TGTGCCAGCAGCCATCTCCGGGACATTGACACTGAAGCTTTCTTT.

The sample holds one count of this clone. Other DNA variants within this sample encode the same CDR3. CDR3 residues: CASSRQGLANEKLFF. In nucleotides, the CDR3 is TGTGCCAGCAGTAGACAGGGTCTTGCTAATGAAAAACTGTTTTTT. The chain recombines TRBV6-5 with TRBJ1-4; 7 bases line up with TRBD1. Germline V gives CDR1 MNHEY, CDR2 SVGAGI. The CDR3 totals 15 residues. After removal of 5 bases from V and 3 bases from J, the junction contained 6 bases not matched to a gene.

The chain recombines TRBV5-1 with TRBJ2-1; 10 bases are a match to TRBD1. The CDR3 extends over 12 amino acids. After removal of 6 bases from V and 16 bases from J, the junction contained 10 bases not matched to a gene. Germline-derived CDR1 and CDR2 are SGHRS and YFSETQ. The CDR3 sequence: CASTDSGTGAFF. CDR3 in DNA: TGCGCCAGCACTGATTCCGGGACAGGGGCCTTCTTC. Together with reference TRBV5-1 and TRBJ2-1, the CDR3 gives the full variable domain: KAGVTQTPRYLIKTRGQQVTLSCSPISGHRSVSWYQQTPGQGLQFLFEYFSETQRNKGNFPGRFSGRQFSNSRSEMNVSTLELGDSALYLCASTDSGTGAFFGPGTRLTVL.

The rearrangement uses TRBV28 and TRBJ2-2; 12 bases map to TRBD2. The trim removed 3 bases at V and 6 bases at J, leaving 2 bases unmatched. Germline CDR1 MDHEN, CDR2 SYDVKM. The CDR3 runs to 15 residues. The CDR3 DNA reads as TGTGCCAGCAGTTTGCCTAGCGGGGGGGCCGGGGAGCTGTTTTTT. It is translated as CASSLPSGGAGELFF.

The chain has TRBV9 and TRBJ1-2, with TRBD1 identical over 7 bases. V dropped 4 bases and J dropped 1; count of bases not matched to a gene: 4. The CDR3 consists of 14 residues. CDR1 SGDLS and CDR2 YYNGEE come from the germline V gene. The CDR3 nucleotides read TGTGCCAGCAGCTTAGGGACAGATAACTATGGCTACACCTTC. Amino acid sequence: CASSLGTDNYGYTF.

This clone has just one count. In nucleotides, the CDR3 is TGTGCCAGTACCCCAGGGGGCGCAATCTATGGCTACACCTTC. Its translation: CASTPGGAIYGYTF. The J gene is TRBJ1-2, the V gene TRBV19; 8 positions agree with TRBD1. Per the germline V gene, CDR1 is LNHDA and CDR2 is SQIVND (reference sequence). V lost 7 bases, J lost 4 bases, and 8 bases stayed unmatched. This CDR3 contains 14 residues. The complete variable domain, with remaining parts taken from reference TRBV19 and TRBJ1-2, reads DGGITQSPKYLFRKEGQNVTLSCEQNLNHDAMYWYRQDPGQGLRLIYYSQIVNDFQKGDIAEGYSVSREKKESFPLTVTSAQKNPTAFYLCASTPGGAIYGYTFGSGTRLTVV.

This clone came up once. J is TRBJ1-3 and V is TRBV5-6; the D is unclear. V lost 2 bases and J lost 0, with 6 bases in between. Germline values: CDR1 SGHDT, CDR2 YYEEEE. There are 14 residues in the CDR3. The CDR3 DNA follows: TGTGCCAGCAGCTTTCCGAGCTCTGGAAACACCATATATTTT. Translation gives CASSFPSSGNTIYF.